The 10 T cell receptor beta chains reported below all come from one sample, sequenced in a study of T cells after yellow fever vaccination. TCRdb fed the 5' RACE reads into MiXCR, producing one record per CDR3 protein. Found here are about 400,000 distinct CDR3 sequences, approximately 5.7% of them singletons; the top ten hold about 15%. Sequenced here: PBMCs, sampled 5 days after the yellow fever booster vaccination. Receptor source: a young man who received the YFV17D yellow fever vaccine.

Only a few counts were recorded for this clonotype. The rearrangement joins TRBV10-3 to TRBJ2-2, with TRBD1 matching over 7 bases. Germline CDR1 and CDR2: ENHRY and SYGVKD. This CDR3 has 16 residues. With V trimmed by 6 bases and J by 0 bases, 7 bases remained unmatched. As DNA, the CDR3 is TGTGCCATCAGAGGGGCCGGGACAGCGAACACCGGGGAGCTGTTTTTT. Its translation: CAIRGAGTANTGELFF.

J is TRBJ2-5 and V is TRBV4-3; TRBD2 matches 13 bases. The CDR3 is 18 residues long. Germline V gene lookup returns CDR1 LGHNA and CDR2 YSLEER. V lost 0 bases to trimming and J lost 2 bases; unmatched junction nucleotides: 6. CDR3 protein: CASSQERGTSGTQETQYF. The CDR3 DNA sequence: TGCGCCAGCAGCCAAGAGAGAGGGACTAGCGGGACTCAAGAGACCCAGTACTTC.

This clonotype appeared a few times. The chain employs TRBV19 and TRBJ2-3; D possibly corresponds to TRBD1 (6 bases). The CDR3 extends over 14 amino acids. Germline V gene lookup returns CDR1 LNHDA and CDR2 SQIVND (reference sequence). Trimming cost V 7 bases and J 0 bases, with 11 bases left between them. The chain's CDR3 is CASMDSPSTDTQYF. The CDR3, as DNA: TGTGCCAGTATGGACAGCCCTAGCACAGATACGCAGTATTTT.

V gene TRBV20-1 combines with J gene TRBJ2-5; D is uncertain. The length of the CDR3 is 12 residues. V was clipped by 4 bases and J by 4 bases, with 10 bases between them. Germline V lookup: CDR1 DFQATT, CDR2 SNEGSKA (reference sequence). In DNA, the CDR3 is TGCAGTGCTACGAACTCGAGAGAGACCCAGTACTTC. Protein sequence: CSATNSRETQYF.

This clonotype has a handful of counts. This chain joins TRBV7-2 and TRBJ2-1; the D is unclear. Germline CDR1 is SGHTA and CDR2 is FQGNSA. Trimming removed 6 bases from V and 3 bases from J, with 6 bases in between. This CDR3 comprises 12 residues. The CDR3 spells CASRDLYNEQFF. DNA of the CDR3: TGTGCCAGCAGAGACCTCTACAATGAGCAGTTCTTC.

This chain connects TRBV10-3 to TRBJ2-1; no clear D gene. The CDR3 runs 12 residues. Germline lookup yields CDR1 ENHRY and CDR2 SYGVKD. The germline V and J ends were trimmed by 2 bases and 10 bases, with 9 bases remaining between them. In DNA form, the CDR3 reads TGTGCCATCAGTGAGAGTGGCAGGGAGCAGTTCTTC. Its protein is CAISESGREQFF.

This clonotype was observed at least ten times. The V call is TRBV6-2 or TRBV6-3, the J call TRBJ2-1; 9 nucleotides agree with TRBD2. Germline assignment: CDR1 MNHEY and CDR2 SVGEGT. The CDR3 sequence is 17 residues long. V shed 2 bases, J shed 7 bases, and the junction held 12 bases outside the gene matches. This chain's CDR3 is CASSYLWGASGINEQFF. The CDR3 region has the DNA TGTGCCAGCAGTTACCTATGGGGGGCTAGCGGGATAAATGAGCAGTTCTTC.

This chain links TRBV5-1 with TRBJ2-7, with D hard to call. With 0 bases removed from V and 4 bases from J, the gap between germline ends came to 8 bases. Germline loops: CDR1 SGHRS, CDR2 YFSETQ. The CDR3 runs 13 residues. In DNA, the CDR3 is TGCGCCAGCAGCTTGGCCGGAAAGTACGAGCAGTACTTC. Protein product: CASSLAGKYEQYF.

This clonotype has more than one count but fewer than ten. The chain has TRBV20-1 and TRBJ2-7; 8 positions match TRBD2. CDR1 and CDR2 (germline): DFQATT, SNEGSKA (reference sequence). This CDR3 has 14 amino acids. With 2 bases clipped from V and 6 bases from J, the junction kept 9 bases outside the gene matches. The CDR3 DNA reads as TGCAGTGCTAGAAGGACTAGCTTATCCGGCGAGCAGTACTTC. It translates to CSARRTSLSGEQYF.

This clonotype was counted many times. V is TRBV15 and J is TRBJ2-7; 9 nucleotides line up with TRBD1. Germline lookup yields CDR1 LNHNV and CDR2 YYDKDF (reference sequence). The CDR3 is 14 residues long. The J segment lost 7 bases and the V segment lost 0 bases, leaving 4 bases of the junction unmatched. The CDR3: CATSREQGAQEQYF. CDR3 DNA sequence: TGTGCCACCAGCAGAGAACAGGGGGCGCAGGAGCAGTACTTC.